This TCR beta chain is drawn from a study of T-cell reconstitution after alpha-beta-depleted transplantation in children. Whole-study results and caveats: Several hundred rapidly expanded clones from non-depleted graft cells reportedly supplied alpha-beta T cells about two months post-transplant. At one year after transplant, newly produced T cells mostly accounted for T-cell counts and diversity. Some patients' high day-60 TCRbeta diversity was traced to surviving recipient T cells and thymic progenitors.

For TCRbeta, the library was prepared with unique molecular identifiers. TCRdb itself ran the PCR reads through MiXCR, one entry per CDR3 protein. Of approximately 650,000 distinct CDR3 sequences detected, around 13% appear once; the ten largest clones hold 0.79%. Turning to this clonotype: Antigen: not known.

Sequenced here: PBMCs, sampled before TCRalphabeta/CD19-depleted stem cell transplant. This TCR came from a girl aged 2 to 9 with congenital amegakaryocytic thrombocytopenia, due to receive a stem cell transplant.

The CDR3 protein is CASSEPLAGHNEQFF. CDR3 sequence (DNA): TGTGCCAGCAGCGAACCCCTAGCGGGACACAATGAGCAGTTCTTC. This chain links TRBV13 with TRBJ2-1; 9 bases line up with TRBD2. The CDR3 runs 15 residues. CDR1 is PRHDT, CDR2 FYEKMQ, per germline (reference sequence). J lost 5 bases, V lost 5 bases, and 7 bases had no gene match.